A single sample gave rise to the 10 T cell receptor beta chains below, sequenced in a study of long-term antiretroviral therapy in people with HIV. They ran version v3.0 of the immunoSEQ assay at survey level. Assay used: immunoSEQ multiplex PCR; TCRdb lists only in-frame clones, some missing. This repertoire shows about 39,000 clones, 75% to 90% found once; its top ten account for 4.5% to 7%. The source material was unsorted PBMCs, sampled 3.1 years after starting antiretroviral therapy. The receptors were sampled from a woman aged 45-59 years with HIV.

The CDR3 DNA follows: TGTGCCAGCAGCAAGACCGGGACAGGGGTCGACGAGCAGTACTTC. It specifies CASSKTGTGVDEQYF. The rearrangement joins TRBV7-3 to TRBJ2-7; TRBD1 matches at 10 bases. Germline-derived CDR1 and CDR2 are SGHTA and FQGTGA. Trimming took 5 bases from V and 5 from J; bases not matched to a gene: 9. This CDR3 has 15 amino acids.

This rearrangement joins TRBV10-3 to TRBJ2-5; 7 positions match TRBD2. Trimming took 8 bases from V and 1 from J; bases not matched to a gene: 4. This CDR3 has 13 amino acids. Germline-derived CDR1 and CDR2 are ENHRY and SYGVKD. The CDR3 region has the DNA TGTGCCATCCGGCCGGGGGGCCAAGAGACCCAGTACTTC. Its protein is CAIRPGGQETQYF.

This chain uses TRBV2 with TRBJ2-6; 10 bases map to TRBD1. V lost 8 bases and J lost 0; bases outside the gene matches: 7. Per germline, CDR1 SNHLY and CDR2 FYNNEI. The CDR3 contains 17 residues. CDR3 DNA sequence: TGTGCCAGCGCCAGACAGGGGGCGAGCTCTGGGGCCAACGTCCTGACTTTC. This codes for CASARQGASSGANVLTF.

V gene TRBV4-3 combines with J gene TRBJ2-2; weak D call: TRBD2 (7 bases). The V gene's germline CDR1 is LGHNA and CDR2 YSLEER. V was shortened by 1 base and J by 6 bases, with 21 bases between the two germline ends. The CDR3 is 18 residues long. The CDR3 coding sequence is TGCGCCAGCAGCCAAGCCATATCGGGGGGCCCGGGTCCCGGGGAGCTGTTTTTT. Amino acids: CASSQAISGGPGPGELFF.

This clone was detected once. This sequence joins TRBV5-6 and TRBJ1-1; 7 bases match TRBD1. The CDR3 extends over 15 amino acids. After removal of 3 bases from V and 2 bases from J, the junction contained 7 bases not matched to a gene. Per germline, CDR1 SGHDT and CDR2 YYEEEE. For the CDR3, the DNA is TGTGCCAGCAGCTCAGAAGACAGGGTAAACACTGAAGCTTTCTTT. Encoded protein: CASSSEDRVNTEAFF.

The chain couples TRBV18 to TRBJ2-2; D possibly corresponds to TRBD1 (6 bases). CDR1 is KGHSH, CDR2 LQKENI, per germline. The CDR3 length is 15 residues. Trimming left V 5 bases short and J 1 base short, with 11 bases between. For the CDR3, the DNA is TGTGCCAGCTCAGGACAGTCTCAGAACACCGGGGAGCTGTTTTTT. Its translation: CASSGQSQNTGELFF.

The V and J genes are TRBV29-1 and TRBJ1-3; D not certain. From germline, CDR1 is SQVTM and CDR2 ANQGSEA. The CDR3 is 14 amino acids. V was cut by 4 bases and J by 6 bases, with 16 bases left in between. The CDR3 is CSVANPEWENTIYF. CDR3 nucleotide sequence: TGCAGCGTTGCGAACCCGGAGTGGGAAAACACCATATATTTT.

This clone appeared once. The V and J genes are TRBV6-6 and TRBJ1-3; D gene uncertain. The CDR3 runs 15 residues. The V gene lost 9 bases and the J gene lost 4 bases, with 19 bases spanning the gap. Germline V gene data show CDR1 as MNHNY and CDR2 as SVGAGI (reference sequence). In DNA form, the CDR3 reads TGTGCCAGTAAAGGAGCTGACCTTATCGGAAACACCATATATTTT. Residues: CASKGADLIGNTIYF.

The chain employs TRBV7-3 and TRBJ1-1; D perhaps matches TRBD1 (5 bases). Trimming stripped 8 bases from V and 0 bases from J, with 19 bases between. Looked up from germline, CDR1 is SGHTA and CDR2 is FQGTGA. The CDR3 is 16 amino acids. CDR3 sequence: CASGHPEGSMNTEAFF. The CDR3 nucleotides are TGTGCCAGCGGACATCCAGAGGGATCGATGAACACTGAAGCTTTCTTT.

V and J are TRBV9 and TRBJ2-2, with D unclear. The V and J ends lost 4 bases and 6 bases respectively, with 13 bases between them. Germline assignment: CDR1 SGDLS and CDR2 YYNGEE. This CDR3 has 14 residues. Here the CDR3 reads CASSPLSESGELFF. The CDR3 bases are TGTGCCAGCAGCCCCCTCAGCGAATCCGGGGAGCTGTTTTTT.